This TCR beta chain was captured by sequencing in a study of OX40 agonist ivuxolimab in advanced cancers. Study overall: Ivuxolimab, an antibody acting as an agonist of OX40 (CD134), was used to treat patients. Two patients with cutaneous melanoma and one with hepatocellular carcinoma, three in total, showed partial responses. Study-level findings and limits: Undetermined was the antigen specificity of the expanded peripheral T cells. Circulating CD4+ and CD8+ T cells showed clonal expansion by week 6 at 0.1 to 3.0 mg/kg.

Worth noting for this clone: No antigen is known for it.

The repertoire was sequenced with immunoSEQ multiplex PCR; TCRdb's copy has only in-frame clones and lacks some. This repertoire shows about 100,000 clones, approximately 90% found once; its top ten account for around 0.76%. This receptor was identified in an adult with an advanced solid tumor such as melanoma, head and neck, liver or kidney cancer. The starting material was CD4+ or CD8+ T cells sorted from blood, obtained in a trial of the OX40 agonist ivuxolimab.

CDR3: CASRPPDRGYGYTF. The CDR3 bases are TGTGCCAGCAGACCTCCTGACAGGGGATACGGCTACACCTTC. The J gene is TRBJ1-2, the V gene TRBV6-5; 8 nucleotides agree with TRBD1. The germline V gene encodes CDR1 MNHEY and CDR2 SVGAGI. The CDR3 has 14 residues. V shed 6 bases, J shed 8 bases, and the junction held 11 bases outside the gene matches.